This T cell receptor beta chain was captured in a study of blood T cell repertoires in COVID-19. Study at large: Sites across the United States, Italy and Spain contributed samples from acute and convalescent COVID-19. T cells, B-cell-depleted T cells, or PBMCs provided the cDNA or gDNA that served as material.

This clone was observed a few times. Original methodology: Scientists estimated how many nucleated cells there were by amplifying reference gene primers. Produced via immunoSEQ multiplex PCR; TCRdb's table is partial and in-frame only. The D gene and trimming were derived from the DNA, and the V and J assignments and clone size from that table. The table shows roughly 300,000 clones, with approximately 90% occurring only once. One Seattle source followed patients from active infection through their disease course. CDR3 length: 17 amino acids. Germline V lookup: CDR1 MNHNS, CDR2 SASEGT. The ends lost 1 base at V and 6 bases at J; junction bases unmatched: 9.

J is TRBJ2-2 and V is TRBV6-1; TRBD2 agrees at 9 bases. The source material was peripheral blood. This receptor was obtained from a woman under 40 with COVID-19, enrolled during active disease. The CDR3 loop is CASSEVVGGREAGELFF. The CDR3 DNA reads TGTGCCAGCAGTGAAGTTGTGGGCGGGAGGGAAGCCGGGGAGCTGTTTTTT.